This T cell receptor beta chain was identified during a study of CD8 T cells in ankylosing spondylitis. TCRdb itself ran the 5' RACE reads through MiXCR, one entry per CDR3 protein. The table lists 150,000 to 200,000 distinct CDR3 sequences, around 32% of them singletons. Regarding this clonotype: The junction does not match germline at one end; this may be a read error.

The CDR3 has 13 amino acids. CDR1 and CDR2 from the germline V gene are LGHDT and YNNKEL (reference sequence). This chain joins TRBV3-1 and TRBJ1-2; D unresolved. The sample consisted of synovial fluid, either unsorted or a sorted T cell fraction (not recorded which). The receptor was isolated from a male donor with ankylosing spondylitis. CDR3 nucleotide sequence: TGTGCCAGCAGCCAACAGAAGGGAGATGGCTGCACCTTC. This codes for CASSQQKGDGCTF.